The 7 T cell receptor beta chains in this list originate from one sample, sequenced in a study of shared clonotypes between healthy human individuals. TCRdb's table, derived via immunoSEQ multiplex PCR, lists solely in-frame clones and lacks some. The data contain some 630,000 clones, approximately 96% of them singletons. Terminally differentiated effector memory CD45RA+ cells were excluded by CCR7 positive selection of CD45RO-negative cells. Sequencing was carried out using naive CD8+ T cells sorted from blood. The receptors were sampled from a woman in her 30s in good health.

The chain combines TRBV10-3 with TRBJ2-3, with D perhaps TRBD2 (5 bases). Per the germline V gene, CDR1 is ENHRY and CDR2 is SYGVKD. The length of the CDR3 is 18 residues. Deletions cut 3 bases from V and 6 bases from J, with 25 bases between. CDR3 bases: TGTGCCATCAGTGACCAACAGCCCCTCGCGGAGGTGGTGGATACGCAGTATTTT. Translation gives CAISDQQPLAEVVDTQYF.

The CDR3 nucleotides read TGTGCCAGCAGCCTCAGCCAGGGGGTGAGCTCCTACGAGCAGTACTTC. It codes for CASSLSQGVSSYEQYF. This chain joins TRBV7-9 and TRBJ2-7; 7 nucleotides match TRBD1. The CDR3 has 16 residues. Trimming removed 5 bases from V and 0 bases from J; junction bases left unmatched: 10. Germline V CDR1 and CDR2: SEHNR, FQNEAQ (reference sequence). Supplemented by reference TRBV7-9 and TRBJ2-7, the full variable domain reads DTGVSQNPRHKITKRGQNVTFRCDPISEHNRLYWYRQTLGQGPEFLTYFQNEAQLEKSRLLSDRFSAERPKGSFSTLEIQRTEQGDSAMYLCASSLSQGVSSYEQYFGPGTRLTVT.

CDR3 nucleotide sequence: TGTGCCAGCAGTTTGCTAGCGGGAGTGGAGACCCAGTACTTC. The encoded protein is CASSLLAGVETQYF. This sequence joins TRBV28 and TRBJ2-5; TRBD2 aligns across 10 bases. J gave up 5 bases and V 3 bases, and 3 bases lay outside the gene matches. The V gene's germline CDR1 is MDHEN and CDR2 SYDVKM. The CDR3 is 14 amino acids.

The genes are TRBV19 and TRBJ2-7; D is possibly TRBD1 (6 bases). Germline CDR1 is LNHDA and CDR2 is SQIVND (reference sequence). V dropped 7 bases and J dropped 0 bases, with 16 bases sitting between them. CDR3 length: 15 amino acids. This CDR3 is CASKVTGTSSYEQYF. The CDR3 DNA reads TGTGCCAGTAAAGTCACCGGGACAAGCTCCTACGAGCAGTACTTC.

As regards this clone: Other DNA variants within this sample encode the same CDR3. The chain combines TRBV10-1 with TRBJ2-1; TRBD1 or TRBD2 may be the D gene (5 bases each). This CDR3 region has 14 residues. Germline values: CDR1 WNHNN, CDR2 SYGVQD (reference sequence). V lost 0 bases to trimming and J lost 2 bases, with 5 bases between them. Here the CDR3 DNA reads TGCGCCAGCAGTGAGTCGGGACCCTACAATGAGCAGTTCTTC. Its translation is CASSESGPYNEQFF.

This chain links TRBV29-1 with TRBJ2-2; D is perhaps TRBD1 (6 bases). The CDR3 is made up of 13 amino acids. Trimming took off 4 bases at V and 4 bases at J, with 10 bases between the two ends. The germline gives CDR1 SQVTM, CDR2 ANQGSEA. CDR3 sequence reads: CSVVGHLTGELFF. DNA of the CDR3: TGCAGCGTTGTGGGACACCTCACCGGGGAGCTGTTTTTT.

CDR3 DNA: TGTGCCAGCAGCCTCGGGACCGTATACTCCTACAATGAGCAGTTCTTC. Translation gives CASSLGTVYSYNEQFF. The chain is built from TRBV5-4 and TRBJ2-1; perhaps D is TRBD1 or TRBD2 (5 bases each). V shed 4 bases and J shed 0 bases, with 14 bases lying between them. The CDR3 spans 16 residues. Germline CDR1 and CDR2: SGHNT and YYREEE (reference sequence). Drawing the rest from reference TRBV5-4 and TRBJ2-1, the complete variable domain is ETGVTQSPTHLIKTRGQQVTLRCSSQSGHNTVSWYQQALGQGPQFIFQYYREEENGRGNFPPRFSGLQFPNYSSELNVNALELDDSALYLCASSLGTVYSYNEQFFGPGTRLTVL.